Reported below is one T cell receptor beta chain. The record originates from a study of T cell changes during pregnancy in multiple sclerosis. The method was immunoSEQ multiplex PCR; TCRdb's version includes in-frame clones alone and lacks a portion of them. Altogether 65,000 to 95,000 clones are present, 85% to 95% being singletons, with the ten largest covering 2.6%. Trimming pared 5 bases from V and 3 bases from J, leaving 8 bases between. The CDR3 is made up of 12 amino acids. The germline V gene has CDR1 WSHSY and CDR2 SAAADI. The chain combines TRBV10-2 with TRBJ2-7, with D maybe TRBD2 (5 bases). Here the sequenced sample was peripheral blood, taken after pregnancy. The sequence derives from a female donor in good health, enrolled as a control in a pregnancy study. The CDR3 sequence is CASSWRYYEQYF. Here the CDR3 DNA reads TGCGCCAGCAGTTGGAGGTACTACGAGCAGTACTTC.